This T cell receptor (beta chain) was identified in a study of blood T cell repertoires in COVID-19. Study details: Whether acute or convalescent, the COVID-19 samples came from the United States, Italy and Spain. Sample material is recorded as cDNA or gDNA derived from T cells, B-cell-depleted T cells, or PBMCs.

Assay: immunoSEQ multiplex PCR; the TCRdb copy retains only in-frame clones and omits some. The sample has about 250,000 clones; roughly 84% are singletons. The germline V and J ends were trimmed by 1 base and 2 bases, with 13 bases remaining between them. The CDR3 runs to 15 residues. The sample was peripheral blood. The chain is built from TRBV5-3 and TRBJ2-7; the D gene is possibly TRBD2 (6 bases). TRBV5-3 is identified as an open reading frame with a role that is uncertain. The TCR sequence derives from a person between 65 and 79 years old with COVID-19, enrolled during active disease. The CDR3 DNA follows: TGTGCCAGAAGCTTGTTTTCTGGGAGGACCTACGAGCAGTACTTC. This encodes CARSLFSGRTYEQYF.